This T cell receptor (beta chain) derives from a study of T cells in Graves' hyperthyroidism and ophthalmopathy. RNA transcripts served as the template for amplifying TCR beta CDR3 regions. The TCR CDR3 was amplified in a first-round RT-PCR using the HTBI primer set. TCRdb analysed the multiplex PCR reads with MiXCR anew, one entry per CDR3 protein. This table holds roughly 740,000 distinct CDR3 sequences, less than 20% found once. V was pared by 0 bases and J by 7 bases, with 9 bases between. Germline values: CDR1 DFQATT, CDR2 SNEGSKA (reference sequence). The CDR3 consists of 13 residues. V is TRBV20-1 and J is TRBJ2-2, with D possibly being TRBD1 (6 bases). This sequence was found in a young man with Graves' hyperthyroidism. Material for sequencing was blood. The CDR3 DNA is TGCAGTGCTAGAGACAGGGGTTACGGGGAGCTGTTTTTT. Encoded protein: CSARDRGYGELFF.